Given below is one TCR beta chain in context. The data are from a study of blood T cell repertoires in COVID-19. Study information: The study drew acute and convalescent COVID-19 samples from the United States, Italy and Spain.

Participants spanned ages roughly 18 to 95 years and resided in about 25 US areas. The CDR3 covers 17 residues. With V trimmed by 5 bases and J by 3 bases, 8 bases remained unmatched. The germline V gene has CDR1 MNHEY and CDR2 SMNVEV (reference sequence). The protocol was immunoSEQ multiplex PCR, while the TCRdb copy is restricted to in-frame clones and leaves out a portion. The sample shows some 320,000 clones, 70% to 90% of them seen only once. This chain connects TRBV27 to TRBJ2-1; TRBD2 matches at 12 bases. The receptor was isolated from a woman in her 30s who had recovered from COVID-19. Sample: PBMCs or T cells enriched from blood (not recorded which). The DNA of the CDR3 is TGTGCCAGCAGTCAAGACGGACTAGCGGGGATCTACAATGAGCAGTTCTTC. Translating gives CASSQDGLAGIYNEQFF.